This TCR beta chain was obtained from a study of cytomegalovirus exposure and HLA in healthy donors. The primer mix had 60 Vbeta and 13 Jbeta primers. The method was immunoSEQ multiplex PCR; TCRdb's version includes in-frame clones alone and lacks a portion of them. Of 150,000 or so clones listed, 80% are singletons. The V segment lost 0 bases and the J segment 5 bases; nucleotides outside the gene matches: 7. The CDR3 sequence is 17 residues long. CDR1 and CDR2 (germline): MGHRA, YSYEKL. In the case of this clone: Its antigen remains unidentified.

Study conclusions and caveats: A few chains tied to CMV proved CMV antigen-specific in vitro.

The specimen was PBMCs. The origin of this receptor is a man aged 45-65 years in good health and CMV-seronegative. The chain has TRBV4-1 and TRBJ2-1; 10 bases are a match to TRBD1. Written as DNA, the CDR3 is TGCGCCAGCAGCCAAGACAAAATCGGGACAGGGGACAATGAGCAGTTCTTC. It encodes CASSQDKIGTGDNEQFF.